The next 4 T cell receptor beta chains were all read from a single sample in a study of molecular identifiers for immune sequencing clone quantification. MiXCR, applied by TCRdb to the PCR reads, yields one record per CDR3 protein. The table has about 40,000 distinct CDR3 sequences, about a quarter seen once; the top ten hold over 0.95%. The material sequenced was naive CD8+ T cells from blood, with Jurkat cell RNA spiked in. Stated subset: FACS-sorted CD8+CD4-CCR7+CD45RA+ naive T cells. These receptors came from a human donor in good health. Some libraries in this study had Jurkat cell RNA spiked in.

This clonotype was counted a single time. Given a much more abundant clone one base away, this may be a read error. J is TRBJ1-1 and V is TRBV19, with a weak D call TRBD1 (5 bases). The germline V gene has CDR1 LNHDA and CDR2 SQIVND (reference sequence). This CDR3 region has 15 residues. The CDR3 bases are TGTGCCAGTGGTATAGTGTCCGGTGGGGGCACTGAAGCTTTCTTT. Translated, it gives CASGIVSGGGTEAFF.

This clonotype was observed at least ten times. The chain recombines TRBV12-5 with TRBJ1-4; D perhaps matches TRBD1 (5 bases). The CDR3 contains 16 residues. Germline V gene sequence: CDR1 LGHNT, CDR2 FRNRAP. V was shortened by 2 bases and J by 8 bases, with 18 bases between the two germline ends. This chain's CDR3 is CASGLPVWGSREKLFF. CDR3 DNA: TGTGCTAGTGGTTTGCCCGTTTGGGGCAGCCGGGAAAAACTGTTTTTT.

This clonotype was seen ten or more times. V usage is TRBV5-6 and J usage is TRBJ2-7; perhaps TRBD2 as D (5 bases). Germline V gene data show CDR1 as SGHDT and CDR2 as YYEEEE. The CDR3 is 14 amino acids. V lost 4 bases to trimming and J lost 0 bases, with 11 bases between them. The CDR3 loop is CASSPGESSYEQYF. The CDR3 nucleotides read TGTGCCAGCAGCCCCGGGGAGAGCTCCTACGAGCAGTACTTC. Looking up the rest from reference TRBV5-6 and TRBJ2-7 gives the full variable domain: DAGVTQSPTHLIKTRGQQVTLRCSPKSGHDTVSWYQQALGQGPQFIFQYYEEEERQRGNFPDRFSGHQFPNYSSELNVNALLLGDSALYLCASSPGESSYEQYFGPGTRLTVT.

This clonotype turned up a few times. A single base separates this from a much larger clone, so it may be a read error. The CDR3, as DNA: TGTGTCAGCAGCCGATATGGGACTAGCTACAATGAGCAGTTCTTC. It specifies CVSSRYGTSYNEQFF. The V gene is TRBV11-1, the J gene TRBJ2-1; 8 bases line up with TRBD2. The CDR3 totals 15 residues. Germline V gene lookup returns CDR1 SGHAT and CDR2 FQDESV (reference sequence).